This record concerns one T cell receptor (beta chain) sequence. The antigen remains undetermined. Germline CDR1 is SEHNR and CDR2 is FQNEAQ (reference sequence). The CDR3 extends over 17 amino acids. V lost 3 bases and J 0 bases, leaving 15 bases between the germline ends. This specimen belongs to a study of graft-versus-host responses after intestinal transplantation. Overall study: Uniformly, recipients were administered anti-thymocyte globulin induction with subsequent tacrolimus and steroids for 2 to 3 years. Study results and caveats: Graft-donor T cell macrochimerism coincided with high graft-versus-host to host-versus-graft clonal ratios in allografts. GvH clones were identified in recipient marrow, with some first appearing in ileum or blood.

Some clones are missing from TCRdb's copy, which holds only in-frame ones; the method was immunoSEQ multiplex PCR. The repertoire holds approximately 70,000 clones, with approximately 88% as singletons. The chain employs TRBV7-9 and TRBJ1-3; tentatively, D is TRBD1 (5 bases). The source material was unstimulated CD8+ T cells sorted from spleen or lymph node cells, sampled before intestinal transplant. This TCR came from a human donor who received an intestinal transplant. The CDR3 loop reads CASSFPQGFHSGNTIYF. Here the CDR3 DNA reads TGTGCCAGCAGCTTCCCCCAGGGTTTCCACTCTGGAAACACCATATATTTT. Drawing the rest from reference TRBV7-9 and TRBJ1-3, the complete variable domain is DTGVSQNPRHKITKRGQNVTFRCDPISEHNRLYWYRQTLGQGPEFLTYFQNEAQLEKSRLLSDRFSAERPKGSFSTLEIQRTEQGDSAMYLCASSFPQGFHSGNTIYFGEGSWLTVV.